The clone carrying this TCR beta chain counts as medium-sized. These data originate in a study of T cell changes during pregnancy in multiple sclerosis. The data were produced by immunoSEQ multiplex PCR, yet TCRdb's version contains in-frame clones alone and is incomplete. The data contain some 80,000 clones, roughly 94% of them singletons. This receptor was taken from a female donor with multiple sclerosis, enrolled in a pregnancy study. The sample consisted of CD4+ T cells from peripheral blood mononuclear cells, taken after pregnancy.

This CDR3 reads CASSLFSREQYF. As DNA, the CDR3 is TGTGCCAGCAGTTTATTTTCGCGGGAGCAGTACTTC. This chain links TRBV27 with TRBJ2-7, with D unresolved. CDR1 is MNHEY and CDR2 is SMNVEV in the germline V gene (reference sequence). The length of the CDR3 is 12 residues. V lost 1 base and J lost 7, with 8 bases in between.